What follows are 23 T cell receptor beta chains derived from one specimen sequenced in a study of immune heterogeneity within non-small cell lung tumors. A multiplex PCR containing 32 V primers and 13 J primers was used to amplify TCR beta CDR3. TCRdb ran MiXCR on the multiplex PCR reads and lists one entry per CDR3 protein. The sample consists of 25,000 to 40,000 distinct CDR3 sequences, under 35% of them appearing once. The starting template was genomic DNA from bulk tumor, roughly 650 ng per sample. In surgery, several biopsies were collected from each primary tumor at widely spaced sites. Those enrolled were patients newly diagnosed with untreated non-small cell lung cancer and undergoing curative surgery. The sequenced sample was lung tumor tissue. The receptors stem from a man aged 40-50 years with non-small cell lung cancer.

The genes are TRBV10-3 and TRBJ1-3; weak D call: TRBD1 (5 bases). This CDR3 comprises 15 residues. Germline CDR1 ENHRY, CDR2 SYGVKD. V shed 5 bases and J shed 0 bases, with 11 bases lying between them. CDR3 bases: TGTGCCATCAGTCCGGGACGTCCCTCTGGAAACACCATATATTTT. Translating it yields CAISPGRPSGNTIYF.

In the case of this clonotype: One base away lies a much larger clone, so this may be a sequencing read error. The chain joins TRBV24-1 to TRBJ1-5, with D uncertain. Germline CDR1 KGHDR, CDR2 SFDVKD. The CDR3 is 14 residues long. The V end lost 8 bases, the J end lost 1 base, and 11 bases lay between the germline ends. The CDR3 protein is CATIRPGSNQPQHF. The CDR3 DNA reads TGTGCCACCATTAGGCCGGGGAGCAATCAGCCCCAGCATTTT.

This clonotype was observed at least ten times. The chain combines TRBV11-2 with TRBJ2-7; D may be TRBD1 or TRBD2 (5 bases each). V lost 1 base, J lost 3 bases, and 19 bases lay in between. The CDR3 loop spans 17 amino acids. In germline, CDR1 is SGHAT, CDR2 FQNNGV. The CDR3 nucleotides read TGTGCCAGCAGCTTAGTTGGGGCCGGGACGGGGAACTACGAGCAGTACTTC. It is translated as CASSLVGAGTGNYEQYF.

Concerning this clonotype itself: A much larger clone differs by one base, so this may be a read error. This rearrangement joins TRBV4-3 to TRBJ2-3; D might be TRBD1 (6 bases). Germline values: CDR1 LGHNA, CDR2 YSLEER. The CDR3 is 17 residues long. Trimming removed 1 base from V and 1 base from J, with 15 bases in between. Written as DNA, the CDR3 is TGCGCCAGCAGCCAAGTACATACAGGGTCATGCACAGATACGCAGTATTTT. Its protein product is CASSQVHTGSCTDTQYF.

Points on this clonotype: A much larger clone differs from this one at a single base, so this may be a read error. V and J are TRBV7-6 and TRBJ2-3; D call uncertain. Germline V gene data show CDR1 as SGHVS and CDR2 as FNYEAQ. This CDR3 region has 15 residues. Trimming pared 6 bases from V and 2 bases from J, leaving 15 bases between. The CDR3 DNA reads TGTGCCAGCAGTCAAAGGATAGCACTCACAGATACGCAGTATTTT. The encoded protein is CASSQRIALTDTQYF. Full variable domain (remainder filled in from reference TRBV7-6 and TRBJ2-3): GAGVSQSPRYKVTKRGQDVALRCDPISGHVSLYWYRQALGQGPEFLTYFNYEAQQDKSGLPNDRFSAERPEGSISTLTIQRTEQRDSAMYRCASSQRIALTDTQYFGPGTRLTVL.

The genes are TRBV7-2 and TRBJ2-5; D is ambiguous. The V gene's germline CDR1 is SGHTA and CDR2 FQGNSA. V gave up 1 base and J gave up 6 bases, with 3 bases separating them. The CDR3 runs 11 residues. DNA of the CDR3: TGTGCCAGCAGCTTAGGCCAGACCCAGTACTTC. Translating gives CASSLGQTQYF.

The chain employs TRBV10-3 and TRBJ2-7; 9 bases are shared with TRBD1. The junction had 4 bases not matched to a gene; V was cut back by 4 bases and J by 0 bases. The CDR3 runs 15 residues. CDR1 and CDR2 (germline): ENHRY, SYGVKD. The CDR3 bases are TGTGCCATCAGTGCTCGGGACAGGGCCTCCTACGAGCAGTACTTC. Translated, it gives CAISARDRASYEQYF.

This clonotype was recorded at least ten times. The rearrangement uses TRBV12-3 or TRBV12-4 and TRBJ2-3; the D gene could be TRBD1 or TRBD2 (6 bases each). Deletions cut 9 bases from V and 6 bases from J, with 19 bases between. The length of the CDR3 is 14 residues. The DNA for the CDR3 is TGTGCCAGTCGGGGGCGGGACCGGTCGGATACGCAGTATTTT. This encodes CASRGRDRSDTQYF.

This clonotype was seen repeatedly, ten times or more. Written as DNA, the CDR3 is TGTGCCAGCAGCTTAGGGTCCGCGGGATCCTACGAGCAGTACTTC. Protein product: CASSLGSAGSYEQYF. This rearrangement joins TRBV11-2 to TRBJ2-7; D might be TRBD2 (6 bases). Germline assignment: CDR1 SGHAT and CDR2 FQNNGV. Trimming removed 1 base from V and 1 base from J, with 11 bases in between. The CDR3 consists of 15 residues.

This clonotype is classed as medium-sized. This sequence joins TRBV30 and TRBJ1-4, with no clear D. Looked up from germline, CDR1 is GTSNPN and CDR2 is SVGIG (reference sequence). V lost 0 bases and J 0 bases, leaving 8 bases between the germline ends. The CDR3 covers 15 residues. The CDR3 bases are TGTGCCTGGAGTGTTAAGACAACAACTAATGAAAAACTGTTTTTT. Translating it yields CAWSVKTTTNEKLFF.

V and J are TRBV29-1 and TRBJ2-1; 7 nucleotides match TRBD2. J gave up 9 bases and V 5 bases, and 13 bases lay outside the gene matches. Germline values: CDR1 SQVTM, CDR2 ANQGSEA. This CDR3 has 14 residues. CDR3 sequence (DNA): TGCAGCGTTTACACCGGGACTACTGGTAGTGAGCAGTTCTTC. Translation gives CSVYTGTTGSEQFF.

This clonotype was seen at least ten times. This rearrangement joins TRBV24-1 to TRBJ2-7; no clear D gene. V lost 5 bases, J lost 6 bases, and 10 bases lay in between. CDR3 length: 12 residues. The germline V gene has CDR1 KGHDR and CDR2 SFDVKD. This CDR3 is CATSGNGREQYF. CDR3 sequence (DNA): TGTGCCACCAGTGGAAATGGGCGCGAGCAGTACTTC.

In this sample, this clonotype turned up many times. V usage is TRBV10-3 and J usage is TRBJ1-2, with D possibly matching TRBD1 (5 bases). CDR1 is ENHRY, CDR2 SYGVKD, per germline. V was clipped by 5 bases and J by 3 bases, with 10 bases between them. The CDR3 is made up of 13 amino acids. DNA of the CDR3: TGTGCCATCAGTAACCAGGGTCACTATGGCTACACCTTC. Amino acid sequence: CAISNQGHYGYTF.

This clonotype has a handful of counts. This chain joins TRBV19 and TRBJ1-1; possibly TRBD1 for D (6 bases). In germline, CDR1 is LNHDA, CDR2 SQIVND (reference sequence). This CDR3 has 13 amino acids. V was trimmed by 8 bases and J by 1 base, leaving 11 bases between them. The CDR3 loop reads CASGTTGNTEAFF. The CDR3 DNA reads TGTGCCAGTGGAACGACAGGGAACACTGAAGCTTTCTTT.

This clonotype occurred once. The chain couples TRBV29-1 to TRBJ1-3, with 7 bases identical to TRBD1. The CDR3 is 10 residues long. V dropped 6 bases and J dropped 15; count of bases not matched to a gene: 8. Germline-derived CDR1 and CDR2 are SQVTM and ANQGSEA. The CDR3 DNA sequence: TGCAGCGTCCCGGGACAGCCATCATATTTT. Translated, it gives CSVPGQPSYF.

This clonotype was seen at least ten times. The chain employs TRBV20-1 and TRBJ1-2, with D unclear. In germline, CDR1 is DFQATT, CDR2 SNEGSKA (reference sequence). The CDR3 has 11 residues. Trimming took 0 bases from V and 8 from J, leaving 7 bases between them. The CDR3 DNA sequence: TGCAGTGCTAGAGAGGAACAAGGCTACACCTTC. Translation: CSAREEQGYTF.

This clonotype was recorded a few times. The rearrangement joins TRBV4-1 to TRBJ1-1; D uncertain. V was clipped by 1 base and J by 1 base, with 13 bases between them. The CDR3 is 16 residues long. The V gene's germline CDR1 is MGHRA and CDR2 YSYEKL. The CDR3 DNA sequence: TGCGCCAGCAGCCAAGCTGAGGGCTTGGAGAACACTGAAGCTTTCTTT. This translates into CASSQAEGLENTEAFF.

This clonotype has a handful of counts. The CDR3 sequence: CASSLGDRGQPQHF. The CDR3 DNA reads TGTGCCAGCAGTTTAGGGGACAGAGGACAGCCCCAGCATTTT. The J gene is TRBJ1-5, the V gene TRBV12-3 or TRBV12-4, with 7 bases identical to TRBD1. This CDR3 is 14 amino acids long. The V gene end was trimmed by 1 base and the J gene end by 7 bases; junction bases not matched to a gene: 4.

On this clonotype: A single base separates this from a much larger clone, so it may be a read error. V usage is TRBV19 and J usage is TRBJ1-5; D gene ambiguous. CDR1 and CDR2 from the germline V gene are LNHDA and SQIVND (reference sequence). The CDR3 contains 13 residues. CDR3 sequence reads: CASSGVSNQPHHF. The CDR3 coding sequence is TGTGCCAGTAGTGGGGTGAGCAATCAGCCCCATCATTTT.

Concerning this clonotype: A much more abundant neighbour one base away suggests this may be a read error. This chain's CDR3 is CANSLRQVGYTF. As DNA, the CDR3 is TGTGCCAACAGCTTGAGACAGGTCGGCTACACCTTC. The chain has TRBV11-2 and TRBJ1-2; D perhaps matches TRBD1 (6 bases). Germline V lookup: CDR1 SGHAT, CDR2 FQNNGV. CDR3 length: 12 amino acids.

Ten or more counts support this clonotype. This chain links TRBV5-6 with TRBJ1-5; D is unresolved. Germline assignment: CDR1 SGHDT and CDR2 YYEEEE. CDR3 length: 13 amino acids. With 0 bases removed from V and 3 bases from J, the gap between germline ends came to 4 bases. Here the CDR3 reads CASSLGPNQPQHF. Here the CDR3 DNA reads TGTGCCAGCAGCTTGGGGCCCAATCAGCCCCAGCATTTT.

Remarks on this clonotype: One end of the junction fails to match germline, which may point to a read error. This chain connects TRBV4-3 to TRBJ2-2; TRBD2 agrees at 7 bases. Germline values: CDR1 LGHNA, CDR2 YSLEER. The CDR3 runs 16 residues. The CDR3 bases are TGCGCCAGCAGGGCCGCGGGGGTGAACGTAGGCGGGGAGTTGTTTTTT. This sequence encodes CASRAAGVNVGGELFF.

As to this clonotype: The junction differs from germline at one of its ends, possibly a read error. The CDR3 protein is CASSQADGHNSPIHF. CDR3 bases: TGCGCCAGCAGCCAAGCCGACGGACATAATTCACCCATCCACTTT. The V gene is TRBV4-3, the J gene TRBJ1-6, with D maybe TRBD1 (5 bases). Germline V gene sequence: CDR1 LGHNA, CDR2 YSLEER. The CDR3 is 15 residues long.